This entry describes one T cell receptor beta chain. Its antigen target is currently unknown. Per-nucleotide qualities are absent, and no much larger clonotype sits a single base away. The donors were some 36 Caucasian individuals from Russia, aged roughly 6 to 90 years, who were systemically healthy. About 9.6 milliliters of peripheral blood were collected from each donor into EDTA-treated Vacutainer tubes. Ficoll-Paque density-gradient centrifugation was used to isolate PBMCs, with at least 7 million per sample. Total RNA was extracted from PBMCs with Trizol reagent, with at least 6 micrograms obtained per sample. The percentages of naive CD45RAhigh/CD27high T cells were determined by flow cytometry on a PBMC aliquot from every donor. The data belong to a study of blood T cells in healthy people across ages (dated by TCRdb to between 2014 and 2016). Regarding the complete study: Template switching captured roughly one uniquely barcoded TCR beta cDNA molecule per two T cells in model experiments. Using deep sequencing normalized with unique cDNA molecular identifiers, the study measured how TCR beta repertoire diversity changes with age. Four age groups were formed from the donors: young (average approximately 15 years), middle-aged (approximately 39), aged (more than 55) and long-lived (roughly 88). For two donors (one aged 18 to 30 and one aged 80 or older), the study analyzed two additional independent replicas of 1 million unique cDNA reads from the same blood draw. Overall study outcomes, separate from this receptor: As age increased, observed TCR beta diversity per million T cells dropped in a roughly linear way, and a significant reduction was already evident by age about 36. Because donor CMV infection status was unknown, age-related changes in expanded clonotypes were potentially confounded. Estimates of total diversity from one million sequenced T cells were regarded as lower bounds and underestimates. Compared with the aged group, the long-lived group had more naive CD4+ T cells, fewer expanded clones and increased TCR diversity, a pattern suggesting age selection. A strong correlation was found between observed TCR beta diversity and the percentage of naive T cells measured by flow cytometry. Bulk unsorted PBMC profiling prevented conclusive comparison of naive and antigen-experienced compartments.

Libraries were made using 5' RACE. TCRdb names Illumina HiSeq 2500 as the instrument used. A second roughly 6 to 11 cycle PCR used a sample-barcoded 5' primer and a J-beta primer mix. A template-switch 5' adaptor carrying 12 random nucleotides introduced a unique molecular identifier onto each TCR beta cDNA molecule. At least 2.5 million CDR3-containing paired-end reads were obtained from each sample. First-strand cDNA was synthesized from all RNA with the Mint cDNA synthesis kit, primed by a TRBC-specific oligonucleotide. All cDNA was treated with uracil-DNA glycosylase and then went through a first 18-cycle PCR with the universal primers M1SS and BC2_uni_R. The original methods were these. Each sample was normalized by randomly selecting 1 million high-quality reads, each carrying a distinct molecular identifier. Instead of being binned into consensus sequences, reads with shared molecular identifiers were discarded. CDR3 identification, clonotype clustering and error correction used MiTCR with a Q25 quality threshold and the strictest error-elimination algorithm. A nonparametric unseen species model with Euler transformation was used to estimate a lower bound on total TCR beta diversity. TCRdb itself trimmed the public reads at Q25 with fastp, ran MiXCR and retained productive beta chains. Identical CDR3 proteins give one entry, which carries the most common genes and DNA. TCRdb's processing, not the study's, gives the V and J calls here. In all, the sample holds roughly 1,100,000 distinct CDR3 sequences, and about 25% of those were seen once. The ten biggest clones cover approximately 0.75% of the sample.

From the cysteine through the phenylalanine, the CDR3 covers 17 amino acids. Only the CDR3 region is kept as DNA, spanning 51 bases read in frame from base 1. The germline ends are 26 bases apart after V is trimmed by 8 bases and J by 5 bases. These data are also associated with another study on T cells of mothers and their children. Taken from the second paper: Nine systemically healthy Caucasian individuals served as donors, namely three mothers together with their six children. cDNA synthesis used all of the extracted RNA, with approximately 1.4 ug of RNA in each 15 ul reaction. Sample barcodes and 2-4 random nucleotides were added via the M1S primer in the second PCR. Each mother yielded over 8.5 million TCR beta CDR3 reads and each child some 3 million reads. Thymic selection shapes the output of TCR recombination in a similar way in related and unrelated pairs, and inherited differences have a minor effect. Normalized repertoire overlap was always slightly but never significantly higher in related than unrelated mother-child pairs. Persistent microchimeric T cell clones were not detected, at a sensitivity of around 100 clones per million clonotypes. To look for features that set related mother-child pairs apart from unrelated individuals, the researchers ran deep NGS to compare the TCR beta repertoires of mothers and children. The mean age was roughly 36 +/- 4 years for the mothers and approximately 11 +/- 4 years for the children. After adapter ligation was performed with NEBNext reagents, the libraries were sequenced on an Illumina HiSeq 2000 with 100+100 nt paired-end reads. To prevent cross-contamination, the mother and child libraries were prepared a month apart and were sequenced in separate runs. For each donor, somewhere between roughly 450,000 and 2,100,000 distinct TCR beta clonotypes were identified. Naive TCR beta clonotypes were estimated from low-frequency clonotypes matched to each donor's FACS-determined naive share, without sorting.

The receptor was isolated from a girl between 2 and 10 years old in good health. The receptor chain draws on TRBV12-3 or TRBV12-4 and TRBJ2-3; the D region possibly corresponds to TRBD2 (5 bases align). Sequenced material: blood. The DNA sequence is TGTGCCAGCCGAGGGCCAAGAGGTCTGTCTTCTTTAGATACGCAGTATTTT. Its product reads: CASRGPRGLSSLDTQYF.